This TCR beta chain appears in the sequencing data of a study of control samples from healthy donors and cancer patients. From germline, CDR1 is MNHNY and CDR2 SVGAGI (reference sequence). V lost 0 bases, J lost 4 bases, and 12 bases lay in between. The CDR3 has 15 residues. Clones were sequenced by immunoSEQ multiplex PCR, and TCRdb holds only the in-frame ones, with some missing. The sample includes about 100,000 clones, 70% to 90% of them seen just once. The sample taken for sequencing was blood. The receptor was isolated from a young man in good health. The V call is TRBV6-6, the J call TRBJ1-2, with D possibly TRBD1 on 6 matching bases. The CDR3 here is CASSYSSGAGYGYTF. The CDR3 DNA reads as TGTGCCAGCAGTTACTCGTCGGGGGCAGGCTATGGCTACACCTTC.